This T cell receptor (beta chain) was identified during a study of Graves' ophthalmopathy and Graves' hyperthyroidism. Study-level points and caveats: Most thyroid-expanded clonotypes exceeding 0.001 frequency were also found in blood. A model built from 13 signatures distinguished ophthalmopathy from stable hyperthyroidism with 87.88% sensitivity and less than 83% specificity.

Amplification of the TCR beta CDR3 regions used RNA transcripts (as template). After a first-round RT-PCR with HTBI primers, a second-round multiplex PCR was run. TCRdb re-called the multiplex PCR reads through MiXCR, storing one row per CDR3 protein. Of some 39,000 distinct CDR3 sequences listed, about half were seen once; the top ten hold roughly 24%. No ophthalmopathy within 18 months of follow-up signified stable hyperthyroidism. If patients had other autoimmune diseases, uncontrolled infections, pregnancy or lactation, they were excluded. This clonotype was found many times. What it binds is unknown. CDR3 length equals 14 residues. V was clipped by 2 bases and J by 0 bases, with 6 bases between them. CDR1 is SGHRS and CDR2 is YFSETQ in the germline V gene.

The TCR sequence derives from an adult woman with stable Graves' hyperthyroidism. V is TRBV5-1 and J is TRBJ1-3; D is unclear. The sample comprised peripheral blood. CDR3 loop: CASSLSDSGNTIYF. The CDR3 DNA reads TGCGCCAGCAGCTTATCAGACTCTGGAAACACCATATATTTT.